A single sample is the source of the 21 T cell receptor beta chains below, sequenced in a study of blood T cells in healthy people across ages. It was with a sample-barcoded 5' primer and a J-beta primer mix that a second PCR of about 6 to 12 cycles was run. TCRdb ran MiXCR on the 5' RACE reads and lists one entry per CDR3 protein. The sample contains about 540,000 distinct CDR3 sequences, 24% of which appear only once. The same specimen was also included in a second study, on T cells of mothers and their children.

Sequenced input: blood. These receptors were taken from a boy between 10 and 17 years old in good health.

This chain connects TRBV5-6 to TRBJ1-3, with D uncertain. V lost 7 bases to trimming and J lost 3 bases, with 14 bases between them. The germline gives CDR1 SGHDT, CDR2 YYEEEE. There are 14 residues in the CDR3. The CDR3 spells CASPVAGVGNTIYF. The DNA of the CDR3 is TGTGCCAGCCCAGTGGCTGGGGTTGGAAACACCATATATTTT.

The rearrangement uses TRBV5-5 and TRBJ2-1; 8 bases agree with TRBD1. The length of the CDR3 is 13 residues. In germline, CDR1 is SGHKS, CDR2 YYEKEE (reference sequence). Trimming cost V 2 bases and J 13 bases; bases outside gene matches: 8. The CDR3: CASSLGTGLEQFF. In DNA, the CDR3 is TGTGCCAGCAGCTTAGGGACAGGATTGGAACAGTTCTTC. The variable domain in full, completed from reference TRBV5-5 and TRBJ2-1, reads DAGVTQSPTHLIKTRGQQVTLRCSPISGHKSVSWYQQVLGQGPQFIFQYYEKEERGRGNFPDRFSARQFPNYSSELNVNALLLGDSALYLCASSLGTGLEQFFGPGTRLTVL.

This clonotype was observed a handful of times. The V and J genes are TRBV9 and TRBJ2-1; D gene unclear. This CDR3 has 14 residues. V was pared by 0 bases and J by 1 base, with 5 bases between. CDR1 and CDR2 from the germline V gene are SGDLS and YYNGEE. CDR3 loop: CASSVAVSYNEQFF. CDR3 coding DNA: TGTGCCAGCAGCGTAGCGGTGTCCTACAATGAGCAGTTCTTC.

This clonotype was observed a few times. V gene TRBV7-9 combines with J gene TRBJ2-2; D remains unclear. The CDR3 totals 13 residues. Germline CDR1 is SEHNR and CDR2 is FQNEAQ (reference sequence). V lost 1 base and J 5 bases, leaving 5 bases between the germline ends. The CDR3 DNA reads as TGTGCCAGCAGCTTAGAGAGGACCGGGGAGCTGTTTTTT. Amino acid sequence: CASSLERTGELFF.

This clonotype was detected a few times. The chain links TRBV7-9 to TRBJ2-5; TRBD1 matches at 8 bases. The J call is uncertain, as TRBJ2-7 better fits the DNA end. CDR1 and CDR2 (germline): SEHNR, FQNEAQ (reference sequence). This CDR3 region has 15 residues. CDR3 residues: CASSQPGQATYEQYF. For the CDR3, the DNA is TGTGCCAGCAGCCAACCGGGACAGGCCACCTACGAGCAGTACTTC.

The rearrangement links TRBV29-1 to TRBJ2-5; tentative D call: TRBD2 (5 bases). The J call may be incorrect, as the DNA end agrees better with TRBJ2-7. The CDR3 is made up of 14 amino acids. Germline values: CDR1 SQVTM, CDR2 ANQGSEA. The CDR3 region has the DNA TGCAGCGTTGATGGCTTAGAGGGCTCCTACGAGCAGTACTTC. Amino acid sequence: CSVDGLEGSYEQYF.

The J gene is TRBJ2-5, the V gene TRBV5-8; D gene uncertain. This CDR3 is built from 13 residues. Trimming pared 2 bases from V and 0 bases from J, leaving 5 bases between. Germline CDR1 reads SGHTS; CDR2 reads YDEGEE. CDR3 protein: CASSFRDQETQYF. For the CDR3, the DNA is TGTGCCAGCAGCTTTCGAGACCAAGAGACCCAGTACTTC.

The CDR3: CASSPVGSSAETQYF. CDR3 sequence (DNA): TGTGCCAGCAGTCCAGTAGGGTCTTCCGCGGAGACCCAGTACTTC. The chain joins TRBV7-2 to TRBJ2-1, with no clear D. The J call is in doubt because the DNA end fits TRBJ2-5 better. Germline-derived CDR1 and CDR2 are SGHTA and FQGNSA. This CDR3 spans 15 amino acids.

The chain is built from TRBV5-4 and TRBJ2-1; 8 bases align to TRBD1. Germline CDR1 is SGHNT and CDR2 is YYREEE (reference sequence). V gave up 4 bases and J gave up 2 bases; unmatched junction bases: 20. This CDR3 comprises 20 residues. CDR3 in amino acids: CASSLQPGQVPTDTYNEQFF. The CDR3 DNA reads as TGTGCCAGCAGCCTTCAACCGGGACAGGTCCCTACCGACACCTACAATGAGCAGTTCTTC.

This clonotype has just a few counts. The chain joins TRBV10-3 to TRBJ1-1; D is unresolved. This CDR3 is built from 13 residues. Trimming cost V 3 bases and J 5 bases, with 10 bases left between them. Germline CDR1 ENHRY, CDR2 SYGVKD. The CDR3 here is CAISERGDTEAFF. The CDR3 nucleotides read TGTGCCATCAGTGAACGGGGAGATACTGAAGCTTTCTTT.

The J gene is TRBJ2-5, the V gene TRBV20-1, with 10 bases fitting TRBD2. There are 14 residues in the CDR3. With V trimmed by 6 bases and J by 5 bases, 9 bases remained unmatched. Germline V gives CDR1 DFQATT, CDR2 SNEGSKA (reference sequence). The CDR3 region has the DNA TGCAGTGCAACCCGTGGACTAGCGGCTGAGACCCAGTACTTC. It is translated as CSATRGLAAETQYF.

This clonotype was detected only a few times. The V and J genes are TRBV15 and TRBJ2-3; 7 positions agree with TRBD1. Germline assignment: CDR1 LNHNV and CDR2 YYDKDF (reference sequence). V lost 3 bases, J lost 2 bases, and 8 bases stayed unmatched. This CDR3 has 16 residues. The CDR3 nucleotides are TGTGCCACCAGCAGTCCCCAAGACAGGGTCACAGATACGCAGTATTTT. This gives the protein CATSSPQDRVTDTQYF.

This clonotype was counted many times. This rearrangement joins TRBV10-3 to TRBJ2-3, with 12 nucleotides matching TRBD2. This CDR3 is built from 16 residues. Germline V gene data show CDR1 as ENHRY and CDR2 as SYGVKD. V trimming: 3 bases; J trimming: 4 bases; junction bases outside the gene matches: 5. In DNA, the CDR3 is TGTGCCATCAGTGAAGCTAGCGGGAGGGTGGCAGATACGCAGTATTTT. The encoded protein is CAISEASGRVADTQYF.

The genes are TRBV6-2 or TRBV6-3 and TRBJ2-1, with TRBD1 matching 12 bases. Germline V gene data show CDR1 as MNHEY and CDR2 as SVGEGT. The CDR3 totals 15 residues. V shed 2 bases and J 9 bases; nucleotides not matched to a gene: 5. This CDR3 is CASSYGDRGLAEQFF. The CDR3 DNA is TGTGCCAGCAGTTACGGGGACAGGGGGCTCGCTGAGCAGTTCTTC.

This chain uses TRBV4-2 with TRBJ2-3, with 12 bases that match TRBD1. CDR3 length equals 20 residues. CDR1 and CDR2 from the germline V gene are LGHNA and YNFKEQ. J was trimmed by 2 bases and V by 0 bases; bases with no gene match: 12. The CDR3 spells CASSQDVAGQGARSTDTQYF. Here the CDR3 DNA reads TGTGCCAGCAGCCAAGATGTGGCGGGACAGGGGGCCAGATCCACAGATACGCAGTATTTT.

This clonotype has just a few counts. V gene TRBV28 combines with J gene TRBJ2-3; TRBD1 matches 8 bases. The J segment lost 4 bases and the V segment lost 7 bases, leaving 4 bases of the junction unmatched. The CDR3 runs 13 residues. Germline loops: CDR1 MDHEN, CDR2 SYDVKM. The chain's CDR3 is CASTLTGADTQYF. In DNA, the CDR3 is TGTGCCAGCACCCTGACAGGGGCAGATACGCAGTATTTT.

V is TRBV5-1 and J is TRBJ2-3; 9 bases match TRBD2. This CDR3 is 15 amino acids long. Trimming removed 2 bases from V and 6 bases from J; junction bases left unmatched: 7. Germline V gene data show CDR1 as SGHRS and CDR2 as YFSETQ. CDR3 residues: CASSLRGGASDTQYF. The CDR3 DNA is TGCGCCAGCAGCTTACGCGGGGGGGCTTCGGATACGCAGTATTTT.

V is TRBV29-1 and J is TRBJ2-6; possibly TRBD1 or TRBD2 for D (6 bases each). Germline V gene sequence: CDR1 SQVTM, CDR2 ANQGSEA. The CDR3 loop spans 13 amino acids. V lost 6 bases and J lost 2, with 8 bases in between. The CDR3 loop is CSVGGAGANVLTF. The CDR3 nucleotides are TGCAGCGTGGGGGGCGCTGGGGCCAACGTCCTGACTTTC.

This CDR3 reads CASSPKQAPNEQFF. As DNA, the CDR3 is TGTGCCAGCTCACCAAAACAGGCCCCAAATGAGCAGTTCTTC. The rearrangement uses TRBV18 and TRBJ2-1; the D gene is possibly TRBD1 (5 bases). CDR3 length equals 14 residues. Germline lookup yields CDR1 KGHSH and CDR2 LQKENI. The germline V and J ends were trimmed by 2 bases and 7 bases, with 12 bases remaining between them. Full variable domain (remainder filled in from reference TRBV18 and TRBJ2-1): NAGVMQNPRHLVRRRGQEARLRCSPMKGHSHVYWYRQLPEEGLKFMVYLQKENIIDESGMPKERFSAEFPKEGPSILRIQQVVRGDSAAYFCASSPKQAPNEQFFGPGTRLTVL.

The V gene is TRBV29-1, the J gene TRBJ2-5, with 11 nucleotides matching TRBD2. The trim removed 0 bases at V and 6 bases at J, leaving 6 bases unmatched. The CDR3 sequence is 15 residues long. In germline, CDR1 is SQVTM, CDR2 ANQGSEA. CDR3 bases: TGCAGCGTTGAAGATAGCGGGGGGGCCACAAAGACCCAGTACTTC. It translates to CSVEDSGGATKTQYF.

This clonotype was seen at least ten times. J is TRBJ1-2 and V is TRBV25-1, with no clear D. Trimming took off 3 bases at V and 1 base at J, with 12 bases between the two ends. CDR1 MGHDK and CDR2 SYGVNS come from the germline V gene. The CDR3 is made up of 15 amino acids. The CDR3 protein is CASSDEGPLNYGYTF. The CDR3 DNA reads as TGTGCCAGCAGTGATGAGGGCCCGCTTAACTATGGCTACACCTTC.